Each of the 8 T cell receptor beta chains below was sequenced from the same sample in a study of T-cell reconstitution after alpha-beta-depleted transplantation in children. TCRbeta library construction was performed incorporating unique molecular identifiers. TCRdb itself ran the PCR reads through MiXCR, one entry per CDR3 protein. The sample comprises around 670,000 distinct CDR3 sequences, over 10% of which are singletons, and 0.79% rests with the top ten. The sequencing here drew on PBMCs, taken before TCRalphabeta/CD19-depleted stem cell transplant. The source is a girl aged 2 to 9 with congenital amegakaryocytic thrombocytopenia, due to receive a stem cell transplant.

This clonotype appeared a few times. This chain joins TRBV20-1 and TRBJ2-6, with D perhaps TRBD1 or TRBD2 (5 bases each). Germline-derived CDR1 and CDR2 are DFQATT and SNEGSKA (reference sequence). V lost 6 bases and J lost 2, with 11 bases in between. The CDR3 is made up of 14 amino acids. The CDR3 spells CSAIGDAGANVLTF. Here the CDR3 DNA reads TGCAGTGCAATAGGGGACGCTGGGGCCAACGTCCTGACTTTC.

The table lists this clonotype with a few counts. The V and J genes are TRBV7-2 and TRBJ1-5; D not resolved. CDR3 length: 14 residues. V was pared by 4 bases and J by 2 bases, with 9 bases between. CDR1 SGHTA and CDR2 FQGNSA come from the germline V gene. The CDR3 nucleotides read TGTGCCAGCAGCTCCCGGTGGGGCAATCAGCCCCAGCATTTT. Amino acid sequence: CASSSRWGNQPQHF.

This rearrangement joins TRBV28 to TRBJ1-2, with TRBD1 matching 10 bases. CDR1 MDHEN and CDR2 SYDVKM come from the germline V gene. This CDR3 has 15 amino acids. The J segment lost 5 bases and the V segment lost 1 base, leaving 4 bases of the junction unmatched. The CDR3 loop reads CASSLSTGGDYGYTF. Here the CDR3 DNA reads TGTGCCAGCAGTTTATCGACAGGGGGCGATTATGGCTACACCTTC.

There are many counts of this clonotype. J is TRBJ1-2 and V is TRBV7-8, with D tentatively TRBD1 (5 bases). The ends were cut back, 2 bases at V and 3 bases at J, with 10 bases in the middle. Germline values: CDR1 SGHVS, CDR2 FQNEAQ. The CDR3 sequence is 14 residues long. Here the CDR3 DNA reads TGTGCCAGCAGCTTAAAGGGGAACGACTATGGCTACACCTTC. It yields the protein CASSLKGNDYGYTF.

This clonotype was observed many times. The CDR3 protein is CASSQEIAGGPNEQFF. In DNA form, the CDR3 reads TGTGCCAGCAGCCAAGAAATAGCGGGAGGGCCGAATGAGCAGTTCTTC. The rearrangement uses TRBV4-2 and TRBJ2-1, with TRBD2 identical over 11 bases. The ends lost 0 bases at V and 7 bases at J; junction bases unmatched: 5. The germline V gene encodes CDR1 LGHNA and CDR2 YNFKEQ. The CDR3 runs 16 residues.

This clonotype turned up a few times. This chain uses TRBV5-1 with TRBJ2-1, with no clear D. V lost 4 bases and J 8 bases, leaving 22 bases between the germline ends. The length of the CDR3 is 16 residues. Germline V CDR1 and CDR2: SGHRS, YFSETQ. The CDR3 coding sequence is TGCGCCAGCAGCCCCGCCCTCACTCTGAAGGCGGATGAGCAGTTCTTC. Its protein is CASSPALTLKADEQFF.

At least ten counts were recorded for this clonotype. This chain links TRBV7-8 with TRBJ2-1; the match to TRBD2 covers 14 bases. The CDR3 consists of 16 residues. V lost 8 bases and J lost 4; bases outside the gene matches: 7. Germline CDR1 and CDR2: SGHVS and FQNEAQ. CDR3 residues: CASLGLAGVGYNEQFF. Here the CDR3 DNA reads TGTGCCAGCTTGGGACTAGCGGGAGTGGGTTACAATGAGCAGTTCTTC.

This clonotype was counted a few times. The chain couples TRBV20-1 to TRBJ2-3; 9 bases match TRBD2. The CDR3 length is 17 residues. Trimming took 2 bases from V and 4 from J; bases not matched to a gene: 13. CDR1 and CDR2 from the germline V gene are DFQATT and SNEGSKA (reference sequence). The CDR3 loop is CSARKIAGARSADTQYF. In DNA, the CDR3 is TGCAGTGCTAGAAAAATAGCGGGAGCTAGATCGGCAGATACGCAGTATTTT.